This TCR beta chain emerged from a study of T cell responses to AZD1222 COVID-19 vaccine. Broader study findings: The study sampled repertoires only after the peak T cell response. A reported finding is that nearly half of spike-specific TCRs target unmutated variant regions.

Profiling relied on immunoSEQ multiplex PCR, and the TCRdb table lists in-frame clones only, not all of them. Of 110,000 to 150,000 clones listed, 93% are singletons. The CDR3 has 14 residues. V was cut by 3 bases and J by 0 bases, with 9 bases left in between. From germline, CDR1 is LGHDT and CDR2 YNNKEL (reference sequence). Concerning this clone: Its antigen is currently unknown.

The receptor's source is an adult who had recovered from COVID-19. The sequenced sample was peripheral blood, obtained after recovery from COVID-19. The rearrangement joins TRBV3-1 (or the pseudogene TRBV3-2) to TRBJ2-7; no reliable D call. The CDR3 here is CASSHTETSYEQYF. CDR3 nucleotide sequence: TGTGCCAGCAGCCATACAGAGACCTCCTACGAGCAGTACTTC.